These 15 T cell receptor beta chains came from one sample sequenced in a study of OX40 agonist ivuxolimab in advanced cancers. The protocol was immunoSEQ multiplex PCR, while the TCRdb copy is restricted to in-frame clones and leaves out a portion. Among about 100,000 clones listed, 91% were seen once. This specimen consisted of CD4+ or CD8+ T cells sorted from blood, obtained in a trial of the OX40 agonist ivuxolimab. These receptors were taken from an adult with an advanced solid tumor such as melanoma, head and neck, liver or kidney cancer.

The V and J genes are TRBV28 and TRBJ1-2, with D hard to call. The germline V and J ends were trimmed by 3 bases and 7 bases, with 9 bases remaining between them. This CDR3 contains 12 residues. Germline CDR1 and CDR2: MDHEN and SYDVKM. The CDR3 region has the DNA TGTGCCAGCAGTTTGTATCCGGGTGGCTACACCTTC. Translated: CASSLYPGGYTF.

V is TRBV6-1 and J is TRBJ2-2, with TRBD2 identical over 7 bases. The V segment lost 7 bases and the J segment 2 bases; nucleotides outside the gene matches: 4. From germline, CDR1 is MNHNS and CDR2 SASEGT. The CDR3 contains 14 residues. The CDR3, as DNA: TGTGCCAGCATGGGGACTACCAACACCGGGGAGCTGTTTTTT. This encodes CASMGTTNTGELFF.

V usage is TRBV5-6 and J usage is TRBJ2-6; unclear D gene. This CDR3 comprises 15 residues. V dropped 0 bases and J dropped 1 base, with 5 bases sitting between them. Germline CDR1 is SGHDT and CDR2 is YYEEEE. CDR3 DNA sequence: TGTGCCAGCAGCTTGGCGAGTTCTGGGGCCAACGTCCTGACTTTC. Encoded protein: CASSLASSGANVLTF.

The gene calls are TRBV6-5 and TRBJ2-7; 7 nucleotides line up with TRBD1. Germline CDR1 is MNHEY and CDR2 is SVGAGI. The CDR3 spans 14 residues. V shed 5 bases and J 6 bases; nucleotides not matched to a gene: 10. CDR3 coding DNA: TGTGCCAGCAGTGAATTTACAGGGGTGCGCGAGCAGTACTTC. Translated: CASSEFTGVREQYF.

The chain uses TRBV30 and TRBJ1-6; D is undetermined. Per the germline V gene, CDR1 is GTSNPN and CDR2 is SVGIG (reference sequence). This CDR3 spans 13 amino acids. V gave up 8 bases and J gave up 2 bases, with 10 bases separating them. The CDR3 DNA follows: TGTGCCGTAAAGAGTCCCTATAATTCACCCCTCCACTTT. This sequence encodes CAVKSPYNSPLHF.

DNA for the CDR3: TGTGCCAGCACCGGGACAGGGGCTGAAAAACTGTTTTTT. Encoded protein: CASTGTGAEKLFF. This sequence joins TRBV2 and TRBJ1-4, with 10 bases lining up with TRBD1. V shed 7 bases, J shed 7 bases, and the junction held 3 bases outside the gene matches. The CDR3 runs to 13 residues. In germline, CDR1 is SNHLY, CDR2 FYNNEI.

The rearrangement links TRBV28 to TRBJ2-4, with TRBD1 identical over 9 bases. Germline V gene data show CDR1 as MDHEN and CDR2 as SYDVKM. The CDR3 runs 15 residues. V lost 3 bases to trimming and J lost 8 bases; unmatched junction nucleotides: 8. The CDR3 spells CASSFSRQGGDIQYF. DNA of the CDR3: TGTGCCAGCAGTTTCTCCAGACAGGGGGGAGACATTCAGTACTTC. Filled out from reference TRBV28 and TRBJ2-4, the complete variable domain reads DVKVTQSSRYLVKRTGEKVFLECVQDMDHENMFWYRQDPGLGLRLIYFSYDVKMKEKGDIPEGYSVSREKKERFSLILESASTNQTSMYLCASSFSRQGGDIQYFGAGTRLSVL.

V is TRBV2 and J is TRBJ2-2, with D perhaps matching TRBD2 (6 bases). Deletions cut 7 bases from V and 13 bases from J, with 13 bases between. The CDR3 loop spans 11 amino acids. Germline values: CDR1 SNHLY, CDR2 FYNNEI. CDR3 amino acids: CASTYQGGLFF. CDR3 in DNA: TGTGCCAGCACTTATCAGGGAGGGCTGTTTTTT.

The rearrangement links TRBV11-2 to TRBJ2-2; no clear D gene. V was clipped by 4 bases and J by 2 bases, with 8 bases between them. Germline V CDR1 and CDR2: SGHAT, FQNNGV. The CDR3 spans 14 residues. CDR3 coding DNA: TGTGCCAGCAGCTCGGACGCTAACACCGGGGAGCTGTTTTTT. Its translation is CASSSDANTGELFF.

V usage is TRBV7-2 and J usage is TRBJ2-3, with a weak D call TRBD1 (6 bases). The CDR3 has 15 residues. Germline V CDR1 and CDR2: SGHTA, FQGNSA. Trimming took 2 bases from V and 5 from J, leaving 14 bases between them. CDR3 sequence: CASSLFTGYGDTQYF. The CDR3 coding sequence is TGTGCCAGCAGCTTATTTACAGGGTATGGAGATACGCAGTATTTT.

The V and J genes are TRBV28 and TRBJ2-4, with TRBD1 matching over 8 bases. Germline CDR1 MDHEN, CDR2 SYDVKM. The CDR3 loop spans 14 amino acids. V was pared by 7 bases and J by 6 bases, with 8 bases of the junction left unmatched. The CDR3: CASTPGDRGNIQYF. CDR3 DNA: TGTGCCAGCACCCCTGGCGACAGGGGAAACATTCAGTACTTC.

The J gene is TRBJ1-1, the V gene TRBV28, with D perhaps TRBD1 (5 bases). The CDR3 is 13 amino acids. V gave up 5 bases and J gave up 10 bases, with 17 bases separating them. The V gene's germline CDR1 is MDHEN and CDR2 SYDVKM. The CDR3 protein is CASSLQVGGSAFF. CDR3 coding DNA: TGTGCCAGCAGTCTACAGGTGGGGGGGTCAGCTTTCTTT.

The table lists this clone with a count of one. The V call is TRBV27, the J call TRBJ2-7; D uncertain. CDR3 length: 14 amino acids. V shed 7 bases and J shed 0 bases, with 13 bases lying between them. Looked up from germline, CDR1 is MNHEY and CDR2 is SMNVEV (reference sequence). The CDR3 nucleotides read TGTGCCAGCAAAAACGATTTGAGCTCCTACGAGCAGTACTTC. Translation gives CASKNDLSSYEQYF.

The rearrangement joins TRBV6-1 to TRBJ2-7; TRBD2 agrees at 9 bases. The CDR3 covers 15 residues. Germline lookup yields CDR1 MNHNS and CDR2 SASEGT. Unmatched junction bases numbered 3, after V lost 1 base and J lost 2 bases. The DNA of the CDR3 is TGTGCCAGCAGTGAAGTAGCGGGAGACCCCTACGAGCAGTACTTC. Amino acids: CASSEVAGDPYEQYF.

This rearrangement joins TRBV7-9 to TRBJ1-5; D unresolved. CDR1 and CDR2 (germline): SEHNR, FQNEAQ (reference sequence). This CDR3 is 13 amino acids long. Trimming took 5 bases from V and 9 from J, leaving 14 bases between them. The CDR3 spells CASSPDGLGPQHF. Written as DNA, the CDR3 is TGTGCCAGCAGCCCGGACGGGTTGGGGCCCCAGCATTTT.